This is a list of T cell receptor beta chains from one sample in a study of response to subunit inactivated influenza vaccine. TCRdb re-called the RT-PCR reads through MiXCR, storing one row per CDR3 protein. The profile shows roughly 780,000 distinct CDR3 sequences, around 20% of them singletons. This specimen was PBMCs from blood, taken 4 to 6 days after vaccination. These receptors were taken from a man aged 50-59 years who received an inactivated influenza vaccine. Both conserved end residues are part of each CDR3. The order of the fields is D gene, clone size, J gene, V gene, CDR3 DNA, CDR3 protein. A D gene is named only where the DNA matches it firmly. Only some rows state a clone size, as once, few, many or a class for expanded clones.

TRBD2,.,TRBJ2-5,TRBV28,TGTGCCAGCAGTTTAGTAGGGAAGAGAACTAGCGGGGATCAAGAGACCCAGTACTTC,CASSLVGKRTSGDQETQYF
.,.,TRBJ2-5,TRBV15,TGTGCCACCAGCAGCAATCAGGCAGGGGAGACCCAGTACTTC,CATSSNQAGETQYF
.,.,TRBJ2-1,TRBV4-1,TGCGCCAGCAGCCAAACAGGGGACTACGAGCAGTTCTTC,CASSQTGDYEQFF
TRBD1,many,TRBJ2-1,TRBV10-3,TGTGCCACCACCAGGGACAGGGTTCTCAATGAGCAGTTCTTC,CATTRDRVLNEQFF
TRBD2,.,TRBJ2-1,TRBV20-1,TGCAGTGCTGGACAGACTAGCGGGGGGATAAATGAGCAGTTCTTC,CSAGQTSGGINEQFF
TRBD2,once,TRBJ2-1,TRBV3-1,TGTGCCAGCAGCCCGCGTAGCGGGGGGCAGTACAATGAGCAGTTCTTC,CASSPRSGGQYNEQFF
TRBD2,few,TRBJ2-7,TRBV20-1,TGCAGTGCTAGAGGTGCAGCGGGAGGGAACTACGAGCAGTACTTC,CSARGAAGGNYEQYF
TRBD1,few,TRBJ2-7,TRBV6-1,TGTGCCAGCAGACTTCTCACAGGGGTGAGCGAGCAGTACTTC,CASRLLTGVSEQYF
.,.,TRBJ1-6,TRBV7-2,TGTGCCAGCAGCTTAAGGCCAACCTCAAATTCACCCCTCCACTTT,CASSLRPTSNSPLHF
.,.,TRBJ2-3,TRBV7-2,TGTGCCAGCAGCTTACTCCTAGACTCACCCACAGATACGCAGTATTTT,CASSLLLDSPTDTQYF
.,few,TRBJ1-5,TRBV4-2,TGTGCCAGCAGCCAAGATCCGACAGGAGCTCAGCCCCAGCATTTT,CASSQDPTGAQPQHF
TRBD1,.,TRBJ2-3,TRBV20-1,TGCAGTGCTAGAGATTGGGGACAGGGGGCGGGAGATACGCAGTATTTT,CSARDWGQGAGDTQYF
TRBD2,few,TRBJ2-5,TRBV20-1,TGCAGTGCTAGCCTCCCGGGAGGTCGTAAAGAGACCCAGTACTTC,CSASLPGGRKETQYF
.,.,TRBJ1-3,TRBV29-1,TGCAGCGTTGGCCTCTCTGGAAACACCATATATTTT,CSVGLSGNTIYF
.,few,TRBJ2-1,TRBV28,TGTGCCAGCAGTAGTATCCAGAGGCAATACAATGAGCAGTTCTTC,CASSSIQRQYNEQFF
.,few,TRBJ1-1,TRBV6-1,TGTGCCAGCAAGTCCGGGGAGGGGGTGGCTGAAGCTTTCTTT,CASKSGEGVAEAFF
TRBD1,.,TRBJ2-5,TRBV4-3,TGCGCCAGCAGCCATCAACAGGGGAGCGAGACCCAGTACTTC,CASSHQQGSETQYF
TRBD2,many,TRBJ2-1,TRBV20-1,TGCAGTGCTAGAGACTTCCTAGCGGGAGCCTACAATGAGCAGTTCTTC,CSARDFLAGAYNEQFF
TRBD2,many,TRBJ2-1,TRBV20-1,TGCAGTGCAACTGATACCACTAGCGGGAGGGTCCATGAGCAGTTCTTC,CSATDTTSGRVHEQFF
.,few,TRBJ2-1,TRBV12-3/TRBV12-4,TGTGCCAGCAGTTCTCAAGCTCCCTCCTACAATGAGCAGTTCTTC,CASSSQAPSYNEQFF
TRBD2,few,TRBJ2-1,TRBV3-1,TGTGCCAGCAGCACGCGCCTAGCGGGTAACGAGCAGTTCTTC,CASSTRLAGNEQFF
TRBD2,few,TRBJ2-7,TRBV20-1,TGCAGTCCTCATAGCGGGGCCCTCCTCGGTGAGCAGTACTTC,CSPHSGALLGEQYF
TRBD2,few,TRBJ2-1,TRBV7-2,TGTGCCAGCAGCTCCCCAATCGGGGCGGGGGGATACAATGAGCAGTTCTTC,CASSSPIGAGGYNEQFF
.,.,TRBJ1-2,TRBV12-3/TRBV12-4,TGTGCCAGCAGTACAGCAGGGGTCGGCTACACCTTC,CASSTAGVGYTF
.,.,TRBJ1-2,TRBV6-2/TRBV6-3,TGTGCCAGCAGTTACCCCGTGGGACATGCTCATGGCTACACCTTC,CASSYPVGHAHGYTF
.,.,TRBJ2-5,TRBV20-1,TGCAGTGCTAGAGATTGGTCCGCCCGAGAGACCCAGTACTTC,CSARDWSARETQYF
.,.,TRBJ1-5,TRBV4-2,TGTGCCAGCAGCCAAGTGGAAAAACAGCCCCAGCATTTT,CASSQVEKQPQHF
.,few,TRBJ2-1,TRBV4-1,TGCGCCAGCAGCCAAGATCAAGTATACAATGAGCAGTTCTTC,CASSQDQVYNEQFF
TRBD1,.,TRBJ1-6,TRBV12-3/TRBV12-4,TGTGCCAGTTTCCCGGGACAGGGATCACCCCTCCACTTT,CASFPGQGSPLHF
TRBD2,few,TRBJ2-1,TRBV12-3/TRBV12-4,TGTGCCAGCAGCCGCGGGGGTAGCGGGGTATTACATGAGCAGTTCTTC,CASSRGGSGVLHEQFF
.,few,TRBJ2-1,TRBV9,TGTGCCAGCAATGGGGGTTTCTCCTACAATGAGCAGTTCTTC,CASNGGFSYNEQFF
.,many,TRBJ1-6,TRBV10-3,TGTGCCATCAGTGAGAACAGCCGTAATTCACCCCTCCACTTT,CAISENSRNSPLHF
.,many,TRBJ2-1,TRBV15,TGTGCCACCAGCAGAGATGGTAGCTTTGGCAATGAGCAGTTCTTC,CATSRDGSFGNEQFF
TRBD1,.,TRBJ2-7,TRBV10-3,TGTGCCATGTCAACCCAGGGACAGGGTCCCTACGAGCAGTACTTC,CAMSTQGQGPYEQYF
TRBD2,few,TRBJ2-1,TRBV20-1,TGCAGTGCCCTGGACCTAGCGGGAACGTTCGGCTCCTACAATGAGCAGTTCTTC,CSALDLAGTFGSYNEQFF
TRBD2,.,TRBJ2-1,TRBV29-1,TGCAGCGTTAGCCAACAGGATCGACTAGCGCGAAACAATGAGCAGTTCTTC,CSVSQQDRLARNNEQFF
TRBD2,.,TRBJ2-7,TRBV11-3,TGTGCCAGCAGCTTAGATGGACTAGCGGGAGTCAGCGAGCAGTACTTC,CASSLDGLAGVSEQYF
TRBD1,.,TRBJ1-1,TRBV7-6,TGTGCCAGCAGCCGAACAGGGGGCTCCGGGCACACTGAAGCTTTCTTT,CASSRTGGSGHTEAFF
.,.,TRBJ1-6,TRBV11-1,TGTGCCAGCAGCTTAATCAGATTGGGTGATATTTGGGATTCACCCCTCCACTTT,CASSLIRLGDIWDSPLHF
TRBD1,few,TRBJ1-3,TRBV7-8,TGTGCCAGCAGCGAGCAGGGGGCTTCGGGAAACACCATATATTTT,CASSEQGASGNTIYF
TRBD1,few,TRBJ2-3,TRBV18,TGTGCCAGCTCACTTCGACAGGGGAATCCCCCAGATACGCAGTATTTT,CASSLRQGNPPDTQYF
TRBD2,few,TRBJ2-7,TRBV20-1,TGCAGTGCTAGAGATGCTAGCGGAGGGGCCTACGAGCAGTACTTC,CSARDASGGAYEQYF
TRBD1,.,TRBJ2-1,TRBV20-1,TGCAGTGCTGACCCCGGGACAGGCCCCAGGAATGAGCAGTTCTTC,CSADPGTGPRNEQFF
TRBD1,few,TRBJ1-6,TRBV6-4,TGTGCCAGCAGATCGACAGGGTTGAGTAATTCACCCCTCCACTTT,CASRSTGLSNSPLHF
TRBD2,few,TRBJ2-5,TRBV5-1,TGCGCCAGCAGCTTTGCTTCTAGCGGACAAGAGACCCAGTACTTC,CASSFASSGQETQYF
.,few,TRBJ2-2,TRBV2,TGTGCCAGCAGTGCTAGGACTAACACCGGGGAGCTGTTTTTT,CASSARTNTGELFF
TRBD2,many,TRBJ2-7,TRBV12-3/TRBV12-4,TGTGCCAGCAGTTTCAGCGGGAGGGCCCAGGACGAGCAGTACTTC,CASSFSGRAQDEQYF
TRBD1,few,TRBJ1-2,TRBV20-1,TGCAGTGCTAGACCAGGGGGTGCGGGCTACACCTTC,CSARPGGAGYTF
TRBD2,few,TRBJ2-7,TRBV7-9,TGTGCCAGCAGCCCAAGGACTAGCGGGAGAGGCGAGCAGTACTTC,CASSPRTSGRGEQYF
TRBD1,few,TRBJ2-5,TRBV20-1,TGCAGTGCTGGACCAGGGACAGGGAGAGAGGAGACCCAGTACTTC,CSAGPGTGREETQYF